The subject of this entry is one TCR beta chain. Its antigen is as yet unknown. Per germline, CDR1 DFQATT and CDR2 SNEGSKA (reference sequence). Trimming took 2 bases from V and 9 from J, leaving 17 bases between them. This CDR3 has 14 residues. This entry is derived from a study of T cell repertoires in cytomegalovirus infection. Study in general: Evidence of both CMV infection and a matching HLA type came from public TCR beta signatures. Findings and limits, study-wide: In two of eight donors, the top clonotype was HLA-C-restricted CMV-specific. Based on cumulative public TCR beta family frequency, carriers of CMV plus the relevant HLA were identified.

One entry per CDR3 protein, called by TCRdb with MiXCR from the reads. The repertoire holds fewer than 300,000 distinct CDR3 sequences, roughly 23% seen once, with about 15% in the top ten. The chain uses TRBV20-1 and TRBJ2-1; no clear D gene. Sequencing was carried out using PBMCs. The clonotype comes from a human donor in good health (CMV status not recorded). Some clones in this sample may be carry-over from other donors' samples. CDR3 sequence (DNA): TGCAGTGCTAGACGAGATGATAGCTTTCCTGAGCAGTTCTTC. Residues: CSARRDDSFPEQFF.